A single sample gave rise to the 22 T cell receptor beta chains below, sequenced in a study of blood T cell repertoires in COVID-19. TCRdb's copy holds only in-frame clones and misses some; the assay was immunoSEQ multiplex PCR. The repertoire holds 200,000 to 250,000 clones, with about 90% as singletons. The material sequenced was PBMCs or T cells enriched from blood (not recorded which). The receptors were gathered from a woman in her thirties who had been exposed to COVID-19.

The CDR3 sequence: CAWSFRWRTIQERDITDTQYF. Here the CDR3 DNA reads TGTGCCTGGAGTTTCCGGTGGCGAACAATTCAAGAGCGGGATATAACAGATACGCAGTATTTT. The chain has TRBV30 and TRBJ2-3, with 7 bases aligning to TRBD2. This CDR3 is built from 21 residues. The germline V gene encodes CDR1 GTSNPN and CDR2 SVGIG (reference sequence). The junction had 26 bases not matched to a gene; V was cut back by 2 bases and J by 3 bases. Looking up the rest from reference TRBV30 and TRBJ2-3 gives the full variable domain: SQTIHQWPATLVQPVGSPLSLECTVEGTSNPNLYWYRQAAGRGLQLLFYSVGIGQISSEVPQNLSASRPQDRQFILSSKKLLLSDSGFYLCAWSFRWRTIQERDITDTQYFGPGTRLTVL.

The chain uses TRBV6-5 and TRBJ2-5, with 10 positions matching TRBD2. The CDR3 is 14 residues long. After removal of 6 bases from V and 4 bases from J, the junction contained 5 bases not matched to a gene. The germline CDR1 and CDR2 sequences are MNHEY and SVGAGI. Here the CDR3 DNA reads TGTGCCAGCAGCGTCCGACTAGCGGGAGAGACCCAGTACTTC. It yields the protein CASSVRLAGETQYF.

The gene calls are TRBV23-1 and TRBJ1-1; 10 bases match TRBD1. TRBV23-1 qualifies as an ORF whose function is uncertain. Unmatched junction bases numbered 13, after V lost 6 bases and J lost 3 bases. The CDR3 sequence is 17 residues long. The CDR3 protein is CASSRPPLGQGDTEAFF. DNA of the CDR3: TGCGCCAGCAGCCGCCCCCCCCTAGGACAGGGGGACACTGAAGCTTTCTTT.

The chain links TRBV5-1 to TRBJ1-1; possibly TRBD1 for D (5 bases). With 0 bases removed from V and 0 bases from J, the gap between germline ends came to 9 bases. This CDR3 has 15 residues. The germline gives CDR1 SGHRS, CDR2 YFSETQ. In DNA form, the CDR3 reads TGCGCCAGCAGCTTGGCTCAGGACATGAACACTGAAGCTTTCTTT. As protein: CASSLAQDMNTEAFF.

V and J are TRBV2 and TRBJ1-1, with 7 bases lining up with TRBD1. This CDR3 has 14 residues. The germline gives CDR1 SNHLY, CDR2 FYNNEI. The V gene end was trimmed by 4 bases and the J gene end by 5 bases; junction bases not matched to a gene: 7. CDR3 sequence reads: CASSASRGWTEAFF. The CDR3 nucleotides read TGTGCCAGCAGTGCTAGCAGGGGGTGGACTGAAGCTTTCTTT.

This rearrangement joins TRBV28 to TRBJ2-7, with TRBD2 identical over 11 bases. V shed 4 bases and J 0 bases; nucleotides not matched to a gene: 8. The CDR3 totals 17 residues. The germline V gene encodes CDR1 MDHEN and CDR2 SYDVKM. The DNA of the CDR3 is TGTGCCAGCAGTTCTTTCGGACTAGCGGGTAACTCCTACGAGCAGTACTTC. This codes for CASSSFGLAGNSYEQYF.

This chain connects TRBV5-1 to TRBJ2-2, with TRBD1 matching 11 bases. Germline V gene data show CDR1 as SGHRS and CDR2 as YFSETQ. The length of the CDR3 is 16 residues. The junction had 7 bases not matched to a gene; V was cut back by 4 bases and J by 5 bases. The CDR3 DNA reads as TGCGCCAGCAGCCTCCGGGACAGGGGGTCGACCGGGGAGCTGTTTTTT. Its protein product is CASSLRDRGSTGELFF.

For the CDR3, the DNA is TGCGCCAGCAGCCTGATGTCTACGGACAGCGTCTCTGGAAACACCATATATTTT. It translates to CASSLMSTDSVSGNTIYF. The genes are TRBV5-1 and TRBJ1-3; TRBD1 is a possible D gene (6 bases). This CDR3 has 18 amino acids. V was trimmed by 4 bases and J by 0 bases, leaving 20 bases between them. CDR1 SGHRS and CDR2 YFSETQ come from the germline V gene.

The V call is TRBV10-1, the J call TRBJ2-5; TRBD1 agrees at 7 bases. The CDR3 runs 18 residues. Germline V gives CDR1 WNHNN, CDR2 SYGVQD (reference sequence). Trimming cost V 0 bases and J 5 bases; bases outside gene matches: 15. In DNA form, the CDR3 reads TGCGCCAGCAGTGAGTCAACACCCAAGACAGGGTTCGTCGAGACCCAGTACTTC. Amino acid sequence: CASSESTPKTGFVETQYF.

The CDR3 spells CSTRGDSYEQYF. CDR3 DNA sequence: TGCAGCACACGGGGGGACTCCTACGAGCAGTACTTC. The chain links TRBV29-1 to TRBJ2-7, with 7 bases that match TRBD2. The germline gives CDR1 SQVTM, CDR2 ANQGSEA. The CDR3 sequence is 12 residues long. V was clipped by 8 bases and J by 0 bases; unmatched bases: 4.

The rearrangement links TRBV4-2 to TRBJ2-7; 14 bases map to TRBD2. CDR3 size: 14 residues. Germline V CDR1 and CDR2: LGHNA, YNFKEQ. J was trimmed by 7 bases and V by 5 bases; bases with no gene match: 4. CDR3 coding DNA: TGTGCCAGCAGCGGGACTAGCGGGAGTTTGGAGCAGTACTTC. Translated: CASSGTSGSLEQYF.

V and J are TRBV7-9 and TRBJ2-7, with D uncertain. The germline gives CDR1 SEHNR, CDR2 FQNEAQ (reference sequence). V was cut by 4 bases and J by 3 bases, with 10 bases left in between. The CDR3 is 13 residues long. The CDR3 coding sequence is TGTGCCAGCAGCTCATCTCCTAACTACGAGCAGTACTTC. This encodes CASSSSPNYEQYF.

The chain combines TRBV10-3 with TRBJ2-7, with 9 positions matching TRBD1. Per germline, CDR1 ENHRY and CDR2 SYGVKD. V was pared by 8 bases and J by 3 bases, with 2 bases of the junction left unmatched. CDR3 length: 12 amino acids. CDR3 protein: CAIGGQGYEQYF. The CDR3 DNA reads TGTGCCATCGGGGGACAGGGCTACGAGCAGTACTTC.

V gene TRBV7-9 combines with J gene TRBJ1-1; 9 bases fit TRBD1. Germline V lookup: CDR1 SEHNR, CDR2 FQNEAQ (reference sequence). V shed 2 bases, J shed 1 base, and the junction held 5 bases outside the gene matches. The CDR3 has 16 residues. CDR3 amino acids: CASSLYRGRGNTEAFF. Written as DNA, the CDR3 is TGTGCCAGCAGCTTATACAGGGGGCGAGGGAACACTGAAGCTTTCTTT.

This chain's CDR3 is CASRSGTGVTEQFF. CDR3 nucleotides: TGCGCCAGCAGATCCGGGACAGGGGTAACTGAGCAGTTCTTC. The V and J genes are TRBV4-1 and TRBJ2-1; 10 nucleotides line up with TRBD1. Germline-derived CDR1 and CDR2 are MGHRA and YSYEKL. The CDR3 length is 14 residues. J lost 9 bases, V lost 6 bases, and 8 bases had no gene match.

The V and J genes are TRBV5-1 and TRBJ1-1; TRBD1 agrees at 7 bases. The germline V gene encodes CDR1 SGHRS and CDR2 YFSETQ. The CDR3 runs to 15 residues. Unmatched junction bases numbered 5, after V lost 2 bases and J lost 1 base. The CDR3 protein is CASSLAWTGNTEAFF. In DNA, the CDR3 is TGCGCCAGCAGCTTAGCCTGGACAGGGAACACTGAAGCTTTCTTT.

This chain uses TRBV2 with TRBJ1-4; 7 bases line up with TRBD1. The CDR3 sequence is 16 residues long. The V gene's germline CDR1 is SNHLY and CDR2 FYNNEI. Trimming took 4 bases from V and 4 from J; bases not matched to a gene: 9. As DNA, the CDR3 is TGTGCCAGCAGTGTCTTGGGACAGAGTATTAATGAAAAACTGTTTTTT. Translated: CASSVLGQSINEKLFF.

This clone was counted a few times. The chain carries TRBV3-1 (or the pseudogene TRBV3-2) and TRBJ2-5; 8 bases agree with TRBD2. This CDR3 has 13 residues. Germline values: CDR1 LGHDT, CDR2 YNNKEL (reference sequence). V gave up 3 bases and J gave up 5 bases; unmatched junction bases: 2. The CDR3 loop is CASSQTSEETQYF. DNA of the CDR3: TGTGCCAGCAGCCAGACTAGCGAGGAGACCCAGTACTTC.

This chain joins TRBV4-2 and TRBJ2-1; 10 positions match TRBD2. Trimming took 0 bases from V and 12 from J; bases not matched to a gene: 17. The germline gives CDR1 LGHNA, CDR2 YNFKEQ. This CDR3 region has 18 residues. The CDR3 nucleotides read TGTGCCAGCAGCCAAGAGGCCCGCCCTAGCGGGAGTCGGGGTGGGCAGTTCTTC. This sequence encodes CASSQEARPSGSRGGQFF.

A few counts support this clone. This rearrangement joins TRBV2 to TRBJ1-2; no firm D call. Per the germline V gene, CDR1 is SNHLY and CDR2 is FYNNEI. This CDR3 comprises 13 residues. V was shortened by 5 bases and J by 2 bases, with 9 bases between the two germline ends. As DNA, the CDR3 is TGTGCCAGCAGTTCCCAGGAAAACTATGGCTACACCTTC. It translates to CASSSQENYGYTF.

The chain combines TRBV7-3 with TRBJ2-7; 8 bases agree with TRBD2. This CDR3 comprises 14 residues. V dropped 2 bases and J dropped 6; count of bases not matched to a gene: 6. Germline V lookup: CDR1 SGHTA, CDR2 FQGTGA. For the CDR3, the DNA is TGTGCCAGCAGCTTAGGGGGACTAGTTGGCGAGCAGTACTTC. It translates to CASSLGGLVGEQYF.

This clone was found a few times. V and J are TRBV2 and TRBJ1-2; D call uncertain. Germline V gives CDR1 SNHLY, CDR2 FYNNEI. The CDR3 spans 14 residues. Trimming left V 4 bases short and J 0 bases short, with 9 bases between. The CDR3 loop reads CASSVTVSNYGYTF. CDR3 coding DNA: TGTGCCAGCAGTGTGACTGTATCTAACTATGGCTACACCTTC.